This T cell receptor beta chain was retrieved from a study of blood T cell repertoires in COVID-19. Overall study context: Whether acute or convalescent, the COVID-19 samples came from the United States, Italy and Spain.

This table comes from immunoSEQ multiplex PCR, and its TCRdb copy is limited to in-frame clones, with some not included. The data show under 350,000 clones, roughly 89% seen once. The CDR3 spans 14 residues. Germline assignment: CDR1 GTSNPN and CDR2 SVGIG (reference sequence). J was trimmed by 10 bases and V by 2 bases; bases with no gene match: 8. The age range of participants was about 18 to 90 years, with residence in fewer than 25 US areas. Donors of Cohort 3 who recovered were those that had two negative PCRs, clearance, or symptom resolution. The V call is TRBV30, the J call TRBJ1-6; 7 bases fit TRBD1. The sequencing input was PBMCs or T cells enriched from blood (not recorded which). This clonotype originated in a woman aged 40-49 years who had recovered from COVID-19. CDR3: CAWSISGGRSPLHF. CDR3 coding DNA: TGTGCCTGGAGTATTTCAGGGGGGCGGTCACCCCTCCACTTT.